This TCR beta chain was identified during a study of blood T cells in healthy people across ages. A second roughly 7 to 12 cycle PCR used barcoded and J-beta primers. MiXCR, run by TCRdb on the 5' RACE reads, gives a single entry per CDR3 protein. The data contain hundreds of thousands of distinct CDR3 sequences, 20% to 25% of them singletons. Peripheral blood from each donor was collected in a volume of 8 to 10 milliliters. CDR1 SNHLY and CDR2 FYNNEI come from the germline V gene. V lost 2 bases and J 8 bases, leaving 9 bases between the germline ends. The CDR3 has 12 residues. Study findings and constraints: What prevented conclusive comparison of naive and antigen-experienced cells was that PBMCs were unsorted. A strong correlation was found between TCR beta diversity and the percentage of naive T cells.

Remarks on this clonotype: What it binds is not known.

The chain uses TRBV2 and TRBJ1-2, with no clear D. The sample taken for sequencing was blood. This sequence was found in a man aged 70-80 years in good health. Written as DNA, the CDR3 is TGTGCCAGCAGTGAAATGTCTGACGGCTACACCTTC. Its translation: CASSEMSDGYTF.